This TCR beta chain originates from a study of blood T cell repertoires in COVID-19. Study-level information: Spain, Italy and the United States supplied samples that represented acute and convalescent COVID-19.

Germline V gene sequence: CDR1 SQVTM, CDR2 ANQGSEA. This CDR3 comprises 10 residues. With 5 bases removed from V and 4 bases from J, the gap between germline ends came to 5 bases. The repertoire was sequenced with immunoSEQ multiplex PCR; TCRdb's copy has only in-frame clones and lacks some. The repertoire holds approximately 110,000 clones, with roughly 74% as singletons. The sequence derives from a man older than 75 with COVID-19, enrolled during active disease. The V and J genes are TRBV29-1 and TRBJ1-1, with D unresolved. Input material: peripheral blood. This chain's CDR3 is CSVQITEAFF. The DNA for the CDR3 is TGCAGCGTTCAGATCACTGAAGCTTTCTTT. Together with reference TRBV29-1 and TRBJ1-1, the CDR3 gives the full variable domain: SAVISQKPSRDICQRGTSLTIQCQVDSQVTMMFWYRQQPGQSLTLIATANQGSEATYESGFVIDKFPISRPNLTFSTLTVSNMSPEDSSIYLCSVQITEAFFGQGTRLTVV.